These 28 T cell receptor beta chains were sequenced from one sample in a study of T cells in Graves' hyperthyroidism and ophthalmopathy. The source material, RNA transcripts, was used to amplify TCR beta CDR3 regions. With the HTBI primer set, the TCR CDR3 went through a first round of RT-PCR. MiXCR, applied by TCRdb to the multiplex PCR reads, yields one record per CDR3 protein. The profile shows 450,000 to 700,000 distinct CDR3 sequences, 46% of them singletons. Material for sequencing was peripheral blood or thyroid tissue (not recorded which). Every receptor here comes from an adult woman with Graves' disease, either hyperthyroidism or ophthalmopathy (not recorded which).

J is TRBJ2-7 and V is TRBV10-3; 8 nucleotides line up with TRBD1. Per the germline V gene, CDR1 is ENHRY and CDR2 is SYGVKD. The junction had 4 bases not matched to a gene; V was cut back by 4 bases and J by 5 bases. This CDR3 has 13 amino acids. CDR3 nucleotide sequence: TGTGCCATCAGTGCGGGACAGGCCGACGAGCAGTACTTC. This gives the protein CAISAGQADEQYF.

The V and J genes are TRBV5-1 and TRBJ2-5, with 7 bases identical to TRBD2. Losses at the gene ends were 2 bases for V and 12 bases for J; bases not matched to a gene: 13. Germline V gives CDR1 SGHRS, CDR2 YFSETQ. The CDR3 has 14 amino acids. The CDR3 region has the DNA TGCGCCAGCAGCTTAATGGGGAGGGAAGAGGCCGAGTACTTC. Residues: CASSLMGREEAEYF.

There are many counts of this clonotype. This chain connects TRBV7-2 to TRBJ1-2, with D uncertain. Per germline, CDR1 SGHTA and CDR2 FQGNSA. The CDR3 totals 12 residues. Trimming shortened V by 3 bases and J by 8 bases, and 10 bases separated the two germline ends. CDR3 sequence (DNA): TGTGCCAGCAGCTTGCGGCAAGGAGGCTACACCTTC. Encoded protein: CASSLRQGGYTF.

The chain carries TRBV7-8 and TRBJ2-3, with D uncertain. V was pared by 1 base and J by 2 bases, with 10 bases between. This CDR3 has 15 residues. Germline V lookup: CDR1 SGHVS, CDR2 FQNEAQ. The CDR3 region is CASSLGVGSTDTQYF. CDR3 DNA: TGTGCCAGCAGCTTAGGTGTGGGGTCCACAGATACGCAGTATTTT.

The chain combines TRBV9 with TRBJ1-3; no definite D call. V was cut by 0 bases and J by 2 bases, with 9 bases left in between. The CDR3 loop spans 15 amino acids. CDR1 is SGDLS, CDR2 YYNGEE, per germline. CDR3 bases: TGTGCCAGCAGCGTAGCTGCCAGCCCTGGAAACACCATATATTTT. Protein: CASSVAASPGNTIYF.

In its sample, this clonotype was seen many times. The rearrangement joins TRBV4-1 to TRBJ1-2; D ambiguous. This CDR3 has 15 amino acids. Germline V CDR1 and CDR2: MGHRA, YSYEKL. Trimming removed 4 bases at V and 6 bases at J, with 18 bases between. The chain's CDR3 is CASSLEDGPTNGYTF. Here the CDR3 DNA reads TGCGCCAGCAGCCTCGAGGACGGACCGACGAATGGCTACACCTTC.

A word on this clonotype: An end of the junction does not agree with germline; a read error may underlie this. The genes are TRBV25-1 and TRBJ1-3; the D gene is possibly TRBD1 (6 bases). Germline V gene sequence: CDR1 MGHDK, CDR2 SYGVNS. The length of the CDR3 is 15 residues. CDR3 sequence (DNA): TGTGCCAGCACTGAATCGGGGGCCGCTGGAAACACCATATATTTT. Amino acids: CASTESGAAGNTIYF.

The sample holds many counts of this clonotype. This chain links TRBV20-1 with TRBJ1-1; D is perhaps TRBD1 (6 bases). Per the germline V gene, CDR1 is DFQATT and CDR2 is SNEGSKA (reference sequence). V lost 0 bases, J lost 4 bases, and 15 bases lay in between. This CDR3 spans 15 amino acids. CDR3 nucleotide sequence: TGCAGTGCTAGAGATTCAGGGGCGACGGGCACTGAAGCTTTCTTT. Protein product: CSARDSGATGTEAFF.

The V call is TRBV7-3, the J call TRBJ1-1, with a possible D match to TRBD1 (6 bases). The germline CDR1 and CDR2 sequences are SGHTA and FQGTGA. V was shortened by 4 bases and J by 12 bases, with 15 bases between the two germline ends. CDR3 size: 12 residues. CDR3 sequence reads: CASSSRQDSTFF. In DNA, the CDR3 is TGTGCCAGCAGCTCACGACAGGATTCTACTTTCTTT.

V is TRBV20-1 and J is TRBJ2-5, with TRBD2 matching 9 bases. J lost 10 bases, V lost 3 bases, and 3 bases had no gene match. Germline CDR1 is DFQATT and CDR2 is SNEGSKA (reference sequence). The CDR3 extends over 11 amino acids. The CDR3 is CSASLAGIQYF. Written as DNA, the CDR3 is TGCAGTGCTAGTCTAGCGGGGATCCAGTACTTC.

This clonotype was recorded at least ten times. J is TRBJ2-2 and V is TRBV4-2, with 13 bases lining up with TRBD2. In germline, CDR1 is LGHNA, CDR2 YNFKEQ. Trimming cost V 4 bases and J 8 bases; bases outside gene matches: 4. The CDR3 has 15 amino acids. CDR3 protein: CASSPQGLAGGELFF. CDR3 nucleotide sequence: TGTGCCAGCAGCCCACAGGGACTAGCGGGGGGGGAGCTGTTTTTT.

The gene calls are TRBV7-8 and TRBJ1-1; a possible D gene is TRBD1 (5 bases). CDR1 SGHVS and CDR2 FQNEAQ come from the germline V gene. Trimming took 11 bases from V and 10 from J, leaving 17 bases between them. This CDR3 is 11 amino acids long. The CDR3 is CAWNMGGSAFF. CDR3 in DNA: TGTGCCTGGAACATGGGGGGGTCAGCTTTCTTT.

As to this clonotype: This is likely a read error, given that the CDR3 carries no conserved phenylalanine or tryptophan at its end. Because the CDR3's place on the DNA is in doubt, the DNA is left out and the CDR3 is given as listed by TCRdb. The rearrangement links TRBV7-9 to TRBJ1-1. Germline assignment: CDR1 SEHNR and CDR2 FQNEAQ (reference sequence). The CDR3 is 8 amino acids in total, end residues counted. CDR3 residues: CASSLGAL.

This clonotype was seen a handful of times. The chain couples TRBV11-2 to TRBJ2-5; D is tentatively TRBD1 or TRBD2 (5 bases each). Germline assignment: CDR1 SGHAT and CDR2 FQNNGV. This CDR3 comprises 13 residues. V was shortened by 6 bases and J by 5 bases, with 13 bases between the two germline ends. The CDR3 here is CASSLGTAETQYF. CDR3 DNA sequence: TGTGCCAGCAGTCTCGGGACCGCCGAGACCCAGTACTTC.

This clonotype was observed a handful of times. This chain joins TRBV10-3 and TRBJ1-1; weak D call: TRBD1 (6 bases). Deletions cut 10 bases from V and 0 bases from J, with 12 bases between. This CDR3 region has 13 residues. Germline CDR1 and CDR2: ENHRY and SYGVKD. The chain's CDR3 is CATRTAMNTEAFF. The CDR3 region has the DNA TGTGCCACCCGGACAGCGATGAACACTGAAGCTTTCTTT.

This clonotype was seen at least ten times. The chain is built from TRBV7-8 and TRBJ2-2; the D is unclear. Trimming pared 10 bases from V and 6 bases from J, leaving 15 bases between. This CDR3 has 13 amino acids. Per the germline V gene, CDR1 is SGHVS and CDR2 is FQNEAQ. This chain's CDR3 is CATLRVRSGELFF. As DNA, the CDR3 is TGTGCCACTCTTCGAGTTAGGTCCGGGGAGCTGTTTTTT.

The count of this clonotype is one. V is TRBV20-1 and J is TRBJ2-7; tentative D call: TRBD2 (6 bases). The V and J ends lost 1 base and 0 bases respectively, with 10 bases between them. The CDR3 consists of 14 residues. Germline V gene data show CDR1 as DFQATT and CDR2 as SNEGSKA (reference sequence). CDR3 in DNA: TGCAGTGCTAGAGGGGACTTGAGCTCCTACGAGCAGTACTTC. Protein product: CSARGDLSSYEQYF.

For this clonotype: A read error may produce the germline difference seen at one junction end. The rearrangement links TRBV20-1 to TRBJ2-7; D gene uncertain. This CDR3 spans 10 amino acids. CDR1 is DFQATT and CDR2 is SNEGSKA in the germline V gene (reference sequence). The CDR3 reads CSARAIRRDF. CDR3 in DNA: TGCAGTGCTAGAGCAATTAGACGGGACTTC.

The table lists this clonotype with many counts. The DNA of the CDR3 is TGTGCCAGCAGTACGGAAGGCTTAGGTGGTGAAAAACTGTTTTTT. Encoded protein: CASSTEGLGGEKLFF. The chain links TRBV6-2 or TRBV6-3 to TRBJ1-4; D ambiguous. With 5 bases removed from V and 7 bases from J, the gap between germline ends came to 17 bases. The length of the CDR3 is 15 residues. In germline, CDR1 is MNHEY, CDR2 SVGEGT.

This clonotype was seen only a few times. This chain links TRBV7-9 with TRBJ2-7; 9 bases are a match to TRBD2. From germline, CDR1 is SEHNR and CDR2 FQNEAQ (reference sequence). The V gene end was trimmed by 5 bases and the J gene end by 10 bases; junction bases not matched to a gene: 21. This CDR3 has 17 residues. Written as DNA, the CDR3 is TGTGCCAGCAGCCGGGGTTCGGGGGGCGGGAGGGCCAGCGAACAGTACTTC. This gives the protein CASSRGSGGGRASEQYF.

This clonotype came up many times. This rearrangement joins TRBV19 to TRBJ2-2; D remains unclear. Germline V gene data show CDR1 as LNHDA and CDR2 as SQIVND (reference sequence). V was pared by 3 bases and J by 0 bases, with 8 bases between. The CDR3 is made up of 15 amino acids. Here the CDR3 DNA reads TGTGCCAGTAGTATTGGAAGGGCGAACACCGGGGAGCTGTTTTTT. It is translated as CASSIGRANTGELFF.

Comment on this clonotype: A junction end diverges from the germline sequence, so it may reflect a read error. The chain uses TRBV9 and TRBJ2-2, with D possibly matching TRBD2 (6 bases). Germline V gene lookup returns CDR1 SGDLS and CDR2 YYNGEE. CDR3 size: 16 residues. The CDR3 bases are TGTGCCAGCAGCTCCTCTTCCGGGGGATACACCGGGGAGCCGTTTTTT. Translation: CASSSSSGGYTGEPFF.

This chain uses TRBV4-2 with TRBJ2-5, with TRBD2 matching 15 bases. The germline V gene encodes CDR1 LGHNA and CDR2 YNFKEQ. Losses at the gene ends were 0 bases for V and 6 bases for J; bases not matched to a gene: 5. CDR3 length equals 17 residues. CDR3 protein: CASSQETGLAGGKTQYF. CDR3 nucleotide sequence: TGTGCCAGCAGCCAAGAAACGGGACTAGCGGGAGGAAAGACCCAGTACTTC.

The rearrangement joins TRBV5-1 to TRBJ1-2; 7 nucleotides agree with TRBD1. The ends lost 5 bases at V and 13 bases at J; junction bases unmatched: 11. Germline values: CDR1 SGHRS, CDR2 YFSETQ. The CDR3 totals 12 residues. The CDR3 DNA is TGCGCCAGCAGTCCGACAGGGTCGGCCCGCACCTTC. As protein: CASSPTGSARTF.

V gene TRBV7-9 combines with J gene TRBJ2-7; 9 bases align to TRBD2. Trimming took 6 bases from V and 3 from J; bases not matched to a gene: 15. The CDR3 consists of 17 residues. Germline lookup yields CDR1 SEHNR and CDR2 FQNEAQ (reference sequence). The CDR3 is CASSYGASGRFFYEQYF. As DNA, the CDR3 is TGTGCCAGCAGTTACGGGGCGAGCGGGAGGTTTTTCTACGAGCAGTACTTC.

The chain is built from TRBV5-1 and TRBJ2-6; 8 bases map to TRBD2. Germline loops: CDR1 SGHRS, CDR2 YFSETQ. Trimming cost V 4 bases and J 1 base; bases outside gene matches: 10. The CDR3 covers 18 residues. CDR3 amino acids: CASSLGGTSRSGANVLTF. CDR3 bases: TGCGCCAGCAGCCTCGGTGGGACTAGTCGTTCTGGGGCCAACGTCCTGACTTTC. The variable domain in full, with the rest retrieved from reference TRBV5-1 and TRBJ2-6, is KAGVTQTPRYLIKTRGQQVTLSCSPISGHRSVSWYQQTPGQGLQFLFEYFSETQRNKGNFPGRFSGRQFSNSRSEMNVSTLELGDSALYLCASSLGGTSRSGANVLTFGAGSRLTVL.

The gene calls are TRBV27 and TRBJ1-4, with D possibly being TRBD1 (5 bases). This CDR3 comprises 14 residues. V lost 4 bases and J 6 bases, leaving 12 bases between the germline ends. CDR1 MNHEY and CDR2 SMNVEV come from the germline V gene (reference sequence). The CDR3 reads CASSSGKGHEKLFF. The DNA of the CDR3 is TGTGCCAGCAGTTCCGGGAAGGGGCATGAAAAACTGTTTTTT.

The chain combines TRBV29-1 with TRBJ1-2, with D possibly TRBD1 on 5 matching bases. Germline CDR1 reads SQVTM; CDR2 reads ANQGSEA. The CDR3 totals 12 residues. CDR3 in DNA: TGCAGTGGAGAGGGACGGGGCCATGGCTACACCTTC. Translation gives CSGEGRGHGYTF.